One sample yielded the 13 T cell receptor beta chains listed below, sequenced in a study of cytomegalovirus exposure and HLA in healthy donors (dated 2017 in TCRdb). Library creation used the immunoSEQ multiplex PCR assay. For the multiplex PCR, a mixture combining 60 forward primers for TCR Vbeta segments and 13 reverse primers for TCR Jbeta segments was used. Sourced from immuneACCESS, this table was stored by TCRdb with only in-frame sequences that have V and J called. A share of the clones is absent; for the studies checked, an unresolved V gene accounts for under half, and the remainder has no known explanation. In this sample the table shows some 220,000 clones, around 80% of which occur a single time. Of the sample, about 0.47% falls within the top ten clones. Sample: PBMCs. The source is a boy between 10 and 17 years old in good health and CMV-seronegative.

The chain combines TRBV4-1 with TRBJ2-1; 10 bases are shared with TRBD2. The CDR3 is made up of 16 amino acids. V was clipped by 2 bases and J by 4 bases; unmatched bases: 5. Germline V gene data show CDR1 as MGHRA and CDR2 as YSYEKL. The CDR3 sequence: CASSQTLAGEYNEQFF. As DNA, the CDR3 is TGCGCCAGCAGCCAAACTCTAGCGGGAGAGTACAATGAGCAGTTCTTC.

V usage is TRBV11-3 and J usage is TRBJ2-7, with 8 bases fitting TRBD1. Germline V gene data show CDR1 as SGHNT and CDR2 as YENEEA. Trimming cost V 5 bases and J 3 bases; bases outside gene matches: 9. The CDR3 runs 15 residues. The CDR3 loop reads CASSPDRVFLYEQYF. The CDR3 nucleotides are TGTGCCAGCAGCCCGGACAGGGTCTTTCTCTACGAGCAGTACTTC.

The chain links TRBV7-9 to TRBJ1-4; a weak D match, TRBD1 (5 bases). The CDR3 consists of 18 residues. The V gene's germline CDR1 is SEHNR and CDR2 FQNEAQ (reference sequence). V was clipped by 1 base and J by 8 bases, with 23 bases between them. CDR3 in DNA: TGTGCCAGCAGCTTAGTTCCCAGACAGACGCTCTTTAGAGAAAAACTGTTTTTT. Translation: CASSLVPRQTLFREKLFF.

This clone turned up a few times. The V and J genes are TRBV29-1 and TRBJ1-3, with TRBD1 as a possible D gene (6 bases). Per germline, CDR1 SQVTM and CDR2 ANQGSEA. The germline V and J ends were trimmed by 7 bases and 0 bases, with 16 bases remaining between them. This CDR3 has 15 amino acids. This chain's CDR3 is CSGGGPGPSGNTIYF. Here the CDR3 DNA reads TGCAGCGGGGGGGGGCCCGGTCCCTCTGGAAACACCATATATTTT.

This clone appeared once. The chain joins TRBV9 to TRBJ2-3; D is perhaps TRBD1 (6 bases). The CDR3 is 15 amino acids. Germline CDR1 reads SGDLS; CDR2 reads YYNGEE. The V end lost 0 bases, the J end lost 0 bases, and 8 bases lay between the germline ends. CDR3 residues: CASSVGTASTDTQYF. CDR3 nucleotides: TGTGCCAGCAGCGTAGGGACAGCGAGCACAGATACGCAGTATTTT.

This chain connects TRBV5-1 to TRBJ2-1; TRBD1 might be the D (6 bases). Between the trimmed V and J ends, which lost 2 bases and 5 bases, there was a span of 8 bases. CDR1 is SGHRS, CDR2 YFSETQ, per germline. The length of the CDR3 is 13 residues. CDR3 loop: CASSFRQDNEQFF. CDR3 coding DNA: TGCGCCAGCAGCTTTCGACAGGACAATGAGCAGTTCTTC.

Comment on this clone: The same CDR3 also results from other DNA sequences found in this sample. The CDR3 protein is CAWRPGQSRTGELFF. As DNA, the CDR3 is TGTGCCTGGAGGCCGGGACAATCCAGAACCGGGGAGCTGTTTTTT. The chain couples TRBV30 to TRBJ2-2; D is possibly TRBD1 (6 bases). Germline lookup yields CDR1 GTSNPN and CDR2 SVGIG (reference sequence). V was cut by 3 bases and J by 5 bases, with 16 bases left in between. The CDR3 contains 15 residues.

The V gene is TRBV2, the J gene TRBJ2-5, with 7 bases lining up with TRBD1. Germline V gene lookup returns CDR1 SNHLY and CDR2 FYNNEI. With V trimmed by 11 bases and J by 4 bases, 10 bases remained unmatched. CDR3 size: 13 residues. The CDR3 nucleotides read TGTGCCGATACCGACAGGGATCGAGAGACCCAGTACTTC. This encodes CADTDRDRETQYF.

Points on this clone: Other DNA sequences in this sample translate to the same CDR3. CDR3 sequence (DNA): TGTGCCAGCAGCGTAGACAGGGGAAACTATGGCTACACCTTC. Its protein is CASSVDRGNYGYTF. This chain connects TRBV9 to TRBJ1-2; 7 bases align to TRBD1. V was pared by 0 bases and J by 2 bases, with 1 base of the junction left unmatched. Germline V gene sequence: CDR1 SGDLS, CDR2 YYNGEE. This CDR3 spans 14 amino acids.

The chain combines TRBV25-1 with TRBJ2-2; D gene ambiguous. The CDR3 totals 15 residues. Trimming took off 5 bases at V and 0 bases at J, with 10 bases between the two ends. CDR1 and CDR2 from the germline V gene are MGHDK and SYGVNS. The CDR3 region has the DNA TGTGCCAGCAGTTTGTACAGATCGAACACCGGGGAGCTGTTTTTT. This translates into CASSLYRSNTGELFF.

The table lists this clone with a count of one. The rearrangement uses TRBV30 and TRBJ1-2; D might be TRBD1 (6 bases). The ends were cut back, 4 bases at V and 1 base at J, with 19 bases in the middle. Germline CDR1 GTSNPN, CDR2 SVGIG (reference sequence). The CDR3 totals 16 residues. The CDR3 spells CAWTQGGGWDNYGYTF. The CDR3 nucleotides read TGTGCCTGGACCCAAGGGGGTGGATGGGATAACTATGGCTACACCTTC.

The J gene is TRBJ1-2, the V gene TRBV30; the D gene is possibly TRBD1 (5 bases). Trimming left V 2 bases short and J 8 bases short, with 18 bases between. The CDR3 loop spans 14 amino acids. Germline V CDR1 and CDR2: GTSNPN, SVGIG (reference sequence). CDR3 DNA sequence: TGTGCCTGGAGTACCAACCAGGGAGGTTGGGGCTACACCTTC. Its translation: CAWSTNQGGWGYTF. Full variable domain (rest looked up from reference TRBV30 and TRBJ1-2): SQTIHQWPATLVQPVGSPLSLECTVEGTSNPNLYWYRQAAGRGLQLLFYSVGIGQISSEVPQNLSASRPQDRQFILSSKKLLLSDSGFYLCAWSTNQGGWGYTFGSGTRLTVV.

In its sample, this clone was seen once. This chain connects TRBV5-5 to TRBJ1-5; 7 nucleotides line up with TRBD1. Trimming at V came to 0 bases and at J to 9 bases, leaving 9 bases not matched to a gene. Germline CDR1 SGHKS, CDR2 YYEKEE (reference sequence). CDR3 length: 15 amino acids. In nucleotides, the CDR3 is TGTGCCAGCAGCTTGGGACAGGGTCGCGAGAGGCCCCAGCATTTT. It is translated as CASSLGQGRERPQHF. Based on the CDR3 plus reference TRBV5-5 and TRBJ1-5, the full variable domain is DAGVTQSPTHLIKTRGQQVTLRCSPISGHKSVSWYQQVLGQGPQFIFQYYEKEERGRGNFPDRFSARQFPNYSSELNVNALLLGDSALYLCASSLGQGRERPQHFGDGTRLSIL.